This T cell receptor beta chain was recorded in a study of blood T cell repertoires in COVID-19. Study-wide background: Researchers got acute and convalescent COVID-19 samples from the United States, Italy and Spain.

Germline assignment: CDR1 SGDLS and CDR2 YYNGEE. CDR3 length: 14 amino acids. V lost 0 bases to trimming and J lost 0 bases, with 7 bases between them. TCRdb keeps only in-frame clones here, not all; method: immunoSEQ multiplex PCR. The table includes about 330,000 clones, roughly 87% detected once. The sample holds one count of this clone. The source of this sequence is a man aged 25 to 45 with COVID-19, enrolled during active disease. Sequenced input: peripheral blood. J is TRBJ2-7 and V is TRBV9; D is unclear. CDR3 sequence reads: CASSVGYSSYEQYF. CDR3 bases: TGTGCCAGCAGCGTAGGATACAGCTCCTACGAGCAGTACTTC.